The T cell receptor beta chain described here comes from a study of response to subunit inactivated influenza vaccine. Study conclusions and caveats: The authors suggested that every seasonal influenza vaccination recruits few new T cells.

The CDR3 totals 13 residues. Germline V gene lookup returns CDR1 MDHEN and CDR2 SYDVKM. The trim removed 6 bases at V and 3 bases at J, leaving 4 bases unmatched. Comment on this clonotype: What it recognizes is unknown.

TCRdb fed the RT-PCR reads into MiXCR, producing one record per CDR3 protein. The sample lists more than 200,000 distinct CDR3 sequences; roughly an eighth were seen once. This clonotype originated in a man aged 50 or older who received an inactivated influenza vaccine. This specimen consisted of non-naive T cells sorted from PBMCs, obtained 14 days before vaccination. The J gene is TRBJ1-1, the V gene TRBV28, with 7 bases aligning to TRBD1. CDR3 DNA sequence: TGTGCCAGCAGGGAAGGACAGGACACTGAAGCTTTCTTT. Its protein product is CASREGQDTEAFF.